One TCR beta chain is described in this entry. The data are from a study of shared clonotypes between healthy human individuals. Repertoires were generated with immunoSEQ multiplex PCR, while TCRdb's copy carries only in-frame clones and drops some. This table has approximately 530,000 clones, about 96% appearing once. This CDR3 has 17 residues. The V gene's germline CDR1 is GTSNPN and CDR2 SVGIG (reference sequence). The chain is built from TRBV30 and TRBJ2-3, with TRBD2 matching 10 bases. The clonotype originates from a woman younger than 45 in good health. Specimen: naive CD4+ T cells sorted from blood. The subset is: CD45RA+ positively selected. The CDR3 reads CAHSLGLADLRVDTQYF. The CDR3 DNA reads TGTGCACACAGCCTTGGACTAGCGGACCTCCGGGTAGATACGCAGTATTTT.